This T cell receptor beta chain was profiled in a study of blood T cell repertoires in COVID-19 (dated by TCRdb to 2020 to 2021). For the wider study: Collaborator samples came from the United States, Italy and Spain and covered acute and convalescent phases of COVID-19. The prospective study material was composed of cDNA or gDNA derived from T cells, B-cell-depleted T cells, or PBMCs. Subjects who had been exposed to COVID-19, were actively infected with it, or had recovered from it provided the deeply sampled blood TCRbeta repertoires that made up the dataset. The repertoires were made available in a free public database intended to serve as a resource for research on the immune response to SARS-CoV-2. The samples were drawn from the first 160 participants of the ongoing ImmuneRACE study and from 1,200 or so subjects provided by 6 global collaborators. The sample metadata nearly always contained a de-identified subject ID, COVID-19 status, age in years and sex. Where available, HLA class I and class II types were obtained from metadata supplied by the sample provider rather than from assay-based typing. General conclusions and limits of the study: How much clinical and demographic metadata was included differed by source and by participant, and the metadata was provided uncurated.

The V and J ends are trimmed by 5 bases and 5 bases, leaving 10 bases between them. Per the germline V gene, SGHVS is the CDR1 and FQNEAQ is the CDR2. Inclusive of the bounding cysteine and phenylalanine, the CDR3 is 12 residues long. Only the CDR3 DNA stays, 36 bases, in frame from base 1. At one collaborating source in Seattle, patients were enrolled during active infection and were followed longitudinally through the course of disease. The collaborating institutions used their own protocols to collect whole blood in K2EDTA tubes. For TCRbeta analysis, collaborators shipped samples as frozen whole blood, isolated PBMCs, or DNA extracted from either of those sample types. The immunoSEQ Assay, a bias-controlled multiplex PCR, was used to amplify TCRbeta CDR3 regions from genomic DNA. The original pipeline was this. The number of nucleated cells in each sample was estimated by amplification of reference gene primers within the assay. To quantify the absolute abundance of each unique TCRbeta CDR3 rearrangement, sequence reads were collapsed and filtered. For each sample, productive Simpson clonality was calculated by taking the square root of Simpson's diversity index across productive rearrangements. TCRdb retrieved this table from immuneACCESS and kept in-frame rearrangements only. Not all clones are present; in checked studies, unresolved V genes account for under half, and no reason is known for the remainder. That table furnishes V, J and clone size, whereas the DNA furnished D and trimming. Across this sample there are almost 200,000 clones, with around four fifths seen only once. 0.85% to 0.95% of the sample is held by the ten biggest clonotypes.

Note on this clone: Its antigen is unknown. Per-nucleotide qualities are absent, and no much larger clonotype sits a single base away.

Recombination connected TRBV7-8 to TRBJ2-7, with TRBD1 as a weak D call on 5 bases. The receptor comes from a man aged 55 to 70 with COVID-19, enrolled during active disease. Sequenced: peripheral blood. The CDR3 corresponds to CASSPQGHEQYF. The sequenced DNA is TGTGCCAGCAGCCCCCAGGGCCACGAGCAGTACTTC.